This TCR beta chain derives from a study of T cell responses to AZD1222 COVID-19 vaccine (dated by TCRdb to about 2021). Regarding the research as a whole: TCR sequencing was performed for 230 to 250 trial participants, of whom roughly 200 were given two doses of AZD1222 and approximately 26 were given two doses of MenACWY control vaccine. Trial participants were enrolled by age into 18-55, 56-69 and 70-plus year subgroups, with roughly 160, 29 and 62 TCR-sequenced participants respectively.

This sample's time point label indicates: baseline before first vaccination. Sample treatment or condition, as interpreted from the label and publication: meningococcal conjugate vaccine given as trial control. The vaccinee samples were drawn from two UK trials, COV001 and COV002, one of which was a single-blind randomized controlled phase 2/3 trial testing AZD1222 (ChAdOx1 nCoV-19) in healthy adults. For TCRbeta chain sequencing, PBMC samples from trial participants were taken at day 0 and at day 28 after the second dose. About this clone itself: This receptor's antigen is unknown. Base qualities are not at hand, and no much larger clone is one base apart.

The germline V gene (reference sequence) supplies CDR1 GTSNPN and CDR2 SVGIG. The junction shows trimming of 0 bases on V and 1 base on J, plus 6 bases between the germline ends. The CDR3, cysteine through phenylalanine, is 14 amino acids long. Only the CDR3 region is kept as DNA, spanning 42 bases read in frame from base 1. What the research found in general, with its limitations: The 56-69-year group was small, and its depth increase did not reach significance, likely because of low power. Spike-specific TCR breadth and depth rose significantly after two AZD1222 doses compared with day 0 and with MenACWY recipients. Participants were mostly white British and included more females than males, and it was suggested by the authors that clonal diversity may have been underestimated. Nearly half of unique spike-specific TCRs reportedly recognized epitopes outside regions mutated in the B.1.351 and B.1.1.7 variants. Because no day 14 peak-response samples were available, the repertoires could be characterized only after the peak T cell response. The whole spike protein was spanned by vaccine-associated CD4 TCRs, and dominant responses were seen in regions 160-218 and 743-854. Conclusions about previously exposed vaccinees are limited because only five to seven AZD1222 recipients were SARS-CoV-2 seropositive at baseline.

The CDR3 regions of human TCRbeta chains were subjected to immunosequencing. For the original study's pipeline: Repertoire TCRs were matched against a reference library of SARS-CoV-2-specific TCRs generated with the MIRA antigen-specificity platform. Breadth was defined as the fraction of unique TCRs that were SARS-CoV-2-associated. Depth was defined as the fraction of total T cells that were SARS-CoV-2-associated. Using the MIRA data, each spike-specific TCR was assigned both to the spike region to which the TCR was reactive and to a CD4 or CD8 class. Log10-transformed breadth and depth values were compared by one-way ANOVA with Sidak's multiple comparisons tests. TCRdb holds this immuneACCESS table with in-frame rearrangements only. Some clones are missing; in checked studies, unresolved V genes explain under half, and the rest has no known cause. V and J calls and clone size are as listed in that table; D and trimming were resolved from the DNA. The sample table contains fewer than 200,000 clones; only one count was recorded for about 90% of them. Around 4.4% of the sample belongs to the ten largest clones.

This sequence uses TRBV30 and TRBJ2-2; too little of a D gene remains to name it. The receptor was derived from an adult in good health. The source was peripheral blood, collected on day 0 of MenACWY control vaccination. The CDR3 protein sequence reads: CAWSVLLNTGELFF. At the DNA level, the sequence is TGTGCCTGGAGTGTACTTCTGAACACCGGGGAGCTGTTTTTT. Reference TRBV30 and TRBJ2-2 genes cover what lies past the CDR3, so the full variable domain is SQTIHQWPATLVQPVGSPLSLECTVEGTSNPNLYWYRQAAGRGLQLLFYSVGIGQISSEVPQNLSASRPQDRQFILSSKKLLLSDSGFYLCAWSVLLNTGELFFGEGSRLTVL.